These T cell receptor beta chains were read from a single sample in a study of cytomegalovirus exposure and HLA in healthy donors. Clones were read by immunoSEQ multiplex PCR, and TCRdb kept only the in-frame ones, dropping some. The sample includes 130,000 or so clones, over 75% of them seen just once. Specimen: PBMCs. The source is a woman in her late teens or twenties in good health and CMV-seronegative. CDR3s include the opening cysteine and the closing phenylalanine or tryptophan.

j_gene | v_gene | CDR3aa
TRBJ2-1 | TRBV7-9 | CASSPGTSHSYNEQFF
TRBJ1-3 | TRBV9 | CASSVGTPSSSGNTIYF
TRBJ2-1 | TRBV6-6 | CASSYPGRGYNEQFF
TRBJ1-4 | TRBV5-4 | CASSLAPGQNEKLFF
TRBJ1-1 | TRBV19 | CASSMEGTTEAFF
TRBJ1-1 | TRBV5-4 | CASSLAIVGPTEAFF
TRBJ2-5 | TRBV29-1 | CSVEGVGGEETQYF
TRBJ2-1 | TRBV4-1 | CASSQDPREGYNEQFF
TRBJ1-2 | TRBV4-3 | CASSQDGEVYGYTF
TRBJ2-3 | TRBV30 | CAWSPLGGGSRDTQYF
TRBJ1-1 | TRBV7-8 | CASSLDRVANTEAFF
TRBJ2-7 | TRBV5-4 | CASTPDPGWLEQYF
TRBJ2-1 | TRBV7-6 | CASSLALGRTSVSEQFF
TRBJ2-3 | TRBV15 | CATWPSGRVTDTQYF
TRBJ1-1 | TRBV27 | CASSLEGAAEAFF
TRBJ2-7 | TRBV7-2 | CASSLMVSGEQYF
TRBJ2-6 | TRBV4-3 | CASSQVKVAGTSGANVLTF
TRBJ2-7 | TRBV29-1 | CSAPIGQEQYF
TRBJ2-7 | TRBV6-6 | CASSYLGRSYEQYF
TRBJ2-7 | TRBV15 | CATSSRRGTLAYEQYF
TRBJ2-6 | TRBV5-1 | CASSFQLISSGANVLTF
TRBJ2-1 | TRBV18 | CASSPPTGQSYNEQFF
TRBJ2-2 | TRBV16 | CASSQSVRNTGELFF
TRBJ2-7 | TRBV27 | CASRRTGSGYFGSYEQYF
TRBJ1-2 | TRBV14 | CASSQDWRGRGTHLYGYTF
TRBJ2-7 | TRBV18 | CASSPRGERSYEQYF
TRBJ1-4 | TRBV18 | CASSPPGQGGEKLFF
TRBJ2-1 | TRBV5-1 | CASRVGGGGNEQFF
TRBJ1-2 | TRBV6-5 | CASSYPGTGGGGYTF
TRBJ2-1 | TRBV5-6 | CASSVSGTSGRVNEQFF
TRBJ1-4 | TRBV19 | CASSIGGVREKLFF
TRBJ2-3 | TRBV7-9 | CASSRTGGNTDTQYF
TRBJ2-7 | TRBV7-2 | CASSSPTLAAQYF
TRBJ2-5 | TRBV6-1 | CASSTTPGQQETQYF
TRBJ1-6 | TRBV6-6 | CASRQTGGAYNSPLHF
TRBJ1-2 | TRBV18 | CASSGGLHPPKYGYTF
TRBJ2-5 | TRBV5-1 | CASSALRQETQYF
TRBJ2-7 | TRBV5-1 | CASSPQGLAGVNF
TRBJ1-5 | TRBV7-9 | CASSSDRSTGEPQHF
NA | TRBV5-1 | CASSLDGAISYEQYF
TRBJ1-1 | TRBV9 | CASSEITGAEAFF
TRBJ2-7 | TRBV5-4 | CASSRQVGSYEQYF
TRBJ1-3 | TRBV4-3 | CASSSWGSRSGNTIYF
TRBJ1-1 | TRBV11-1 | CASSVGQGRMNTEAFF
TRBJ1-5 | TRBV18 | CASSILPGQGREGNQPQHF
TRBJ1-1 | TRBV7-2 | CASSPRGPMNTEAFF
TRBJ1-2 | TRBV6-5 | CASSGSGTGARGYTF
TRBJ2-7 | TRBV6-1 | CASSETTGTLYEQYF
TRBJ2-7 | TRBV27 | CASSLEGLFRADEQYF
TRBJ1-1 | TRBV27 | CASSLKFGSTEAFF
TRBJ2-1 | TRBV5-1 | CASSLGLADYNEQFF
TRBJ1-5 | TRBV2 | CASSPRQINNQPQHF
TRBJ1-2 | TRBV4-3 | CASSQWRGRPDGYTF
TRBJ1-2 | TRBV29-1 | CSAPGQGYGYTF
TRBJ1-3 | TRBV28 | CASWTLAGNTIYF